The 4 T cell receptor beta chains presented below share a single source sample, sequenced in a study of T cells in Graves' hyperthyroidism and ophthalmopathy. RNA transcripts yielded amplified TCR beta CDR3 regions. HTBI primers were employed in a first-round RT-PCR of the TCR CDR3. TCRdb re-called the multiplex PCR reads through MiXCR, storing one row per CDR3 protein. The sample yields some 510,000 distinct CDR3 sequences, around 21% seen once. Sample: blood. Receptor source: a man between 18 and 35 years old with Graves' hyperthyroidism.

There are a few counts of this clonotype. This rearrangement joins TRBV3-1 to TRBJ2-5, with 7 nucleotides matching TRBD2. This CDR3 comprises 16 residues. Germline CDR1 reads LGHDT; CDR2 reads YNNKEL (reference sequence). V trimming: 0 bases; J trimming: 2 bases; junction bases outside the gene matches: 6. The CDR3 DNA is TGTGCCAGCAGCCAAGACGGGGGAGGGCGTCAAGAGACCCAGTACTTC. Its translation: CASSQDGGGRQETQYF.

This clonotype has ten or more counts. The chain is built from TRBV6-1 and TRBJ1-1; D uncertain. The V end was cut by 6 bases, the J end by 7 bases, with 15 bases between. This CDR3 region has 13 residues. CDR1 and CDR2 from the germline V gene are MNHNS and SASEGT. The CDR3 loop is CASRTGFSLEAFF. For the CDR3, the DNA is TGTGCCAGCAGGACCGGGTTCAGCCTTGAAGCTTTCTTT.

Regarding this clonotype: The conserved closing phenylalanine or tryptophan is absent in this CDR3, likely reflecting a read error. J is TRBJ1-1 and V is TRBV4-1, with no clear D. The CDR3 length is 14 residues. The V and J ends lost 0 bases and 8 bases respectively, with 13 bases between them. CDR1 is MGHRA and CDR2 is YSYEKL in the germline V gene. This chain's CDR3 is CASSQESGVQEAFL. CDR3 in DNA: TGCGCCAGCAGCCAAGAATCCGGGGTCCAAGAAGCTTTCTTG.

This clonotype showed up just once. The V call is TRBV11-2, the J call TRBJ2-7; D unclear. Trimming took 5 bases from V and 3 from J, leaving 14 bases between them. The CDR3 runs to 14 residues. CDR1 SGHAT and CDR2 FQNNGV come from the germline V gene. CDR3 bases: TGTGCCAGCAGCCCGGCTAACACAAACTACGAGCAGTACTTC. Translation: CASSPANTNYEQYF.